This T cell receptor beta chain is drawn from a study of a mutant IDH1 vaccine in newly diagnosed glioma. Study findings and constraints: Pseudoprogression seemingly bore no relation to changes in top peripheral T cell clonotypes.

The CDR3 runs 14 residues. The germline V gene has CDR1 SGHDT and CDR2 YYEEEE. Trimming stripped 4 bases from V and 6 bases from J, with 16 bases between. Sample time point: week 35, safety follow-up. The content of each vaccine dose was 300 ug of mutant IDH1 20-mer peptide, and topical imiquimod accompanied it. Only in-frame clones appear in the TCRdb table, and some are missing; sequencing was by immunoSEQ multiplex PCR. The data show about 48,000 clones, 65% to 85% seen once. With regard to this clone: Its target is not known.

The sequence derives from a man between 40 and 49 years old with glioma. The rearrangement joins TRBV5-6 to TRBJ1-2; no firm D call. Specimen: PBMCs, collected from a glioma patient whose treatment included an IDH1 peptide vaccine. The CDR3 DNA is TGTGCCAGCAGCGTCTTTGGGGAAAACGATGGCTACACCTTC. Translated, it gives CASSVFGENDGYTF.